This T cell receptor beta chain was found in a study of Graves' ophthalmopathy and Graves' hyperthyroidism. PBMCs were isolated by Ficoll-Paque density gradient centrifugation, using approximately 10 ml of fresh peripheral blood as the starting material. RNA served as the template for amplifying TCR beta CDR3 regions. First-round RT-PCR employed HTBI primers, with a second-round multiplex PCR after it. TCRdb called the multiplex PCR reads again in MiXCR, with one record for every CDR3 protein. This sample has approximately 210,000 distinct CDR3 sequences; over 25% occur once, and the top ten carry approximately 9.1%. The CDR3 covers 13 residues. The V segment lost 7 bases and the J segment 6 bases; nucleotides outside the gene matches: 8. CDR1 is MDHEN, CDR2 SYDVKM, per germline. This clonotype was observed many times.

The TCR comes from a man aged 50 to 60 with Graves' ophthalmopathy. The material sequenced was peripheral blood. The chain employs TRBV28 and TRBJ2-5; 7 positions match TRBD1. CDR3 region: CASNQGVIQTQYF. The CDR3 nucleotides read TGTGCCAGCAATCAGGGGGTCATACAGACCCAGTACTTC.